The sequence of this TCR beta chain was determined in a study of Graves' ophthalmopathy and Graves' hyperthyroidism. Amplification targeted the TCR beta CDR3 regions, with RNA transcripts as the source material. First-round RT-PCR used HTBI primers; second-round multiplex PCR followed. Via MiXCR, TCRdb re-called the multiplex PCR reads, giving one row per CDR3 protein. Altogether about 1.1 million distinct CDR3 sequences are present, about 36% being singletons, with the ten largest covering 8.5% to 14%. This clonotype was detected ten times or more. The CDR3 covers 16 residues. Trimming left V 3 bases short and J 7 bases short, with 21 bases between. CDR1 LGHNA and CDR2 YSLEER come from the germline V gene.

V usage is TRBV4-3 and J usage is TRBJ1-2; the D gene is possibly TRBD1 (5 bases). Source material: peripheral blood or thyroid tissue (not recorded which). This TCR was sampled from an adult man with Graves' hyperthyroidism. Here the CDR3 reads CASSQAFGTLGGGYTF. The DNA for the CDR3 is TGCGCCAGCAGCCAGGCATTCGGGACGCTGGGCGGTGGCTACACCTTC.